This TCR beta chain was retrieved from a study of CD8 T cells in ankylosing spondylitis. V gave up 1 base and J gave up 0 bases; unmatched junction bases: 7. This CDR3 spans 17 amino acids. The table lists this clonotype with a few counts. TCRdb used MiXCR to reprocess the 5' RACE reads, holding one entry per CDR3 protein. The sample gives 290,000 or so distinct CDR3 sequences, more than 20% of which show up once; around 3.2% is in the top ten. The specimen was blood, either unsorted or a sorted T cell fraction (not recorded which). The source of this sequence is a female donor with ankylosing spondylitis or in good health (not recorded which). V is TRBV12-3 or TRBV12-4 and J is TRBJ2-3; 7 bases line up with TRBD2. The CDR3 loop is CASSLGIAGASTDTQYF. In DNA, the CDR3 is TGTGCCAGCAGTTTAGGGATAGCGGGTGCTAGCACAGATACGCAGTATTTT.